These 12 T cell receptor beta chains were all obtained from the same sample, sequenced in a study of T cell repertoires in cytomegalovirus infection. TCRdb redid the calling of the reads with MiXCR, one entry per CDR3 protein. The sample lists about 830,000 distinct CDR3 sequences, 32% occurring once. For these receptors, no antigen is known. The sample was cultured CD8+ T cells from PBMCs, taken from culture after CMV antigen stimulation. These receptors were obtained from a human donor in good health (CMV status not recorded). Some clones in this sample may be carry-over from other donors' samples.

This clonotype was picked up a small number of times. The chain joins TRBV5-1 to TRBJ1-3; no clear D gene. V lost 7 bases to trimming and J lost 0 bases, with 5 bases between them. From germline, CDR1 is SGHRS and CDR2 YFSETQ. CDR3 length equals 12 residues. The CDR3 loop is CASGDSGNTIYF. In DNA, the CDR3 is TGCGCCAGCGGGGACTCTGGAAACACCATATATTTT.

The rearrangement uses TRBV13 and TRBJ2-7, with D possibly TRBD1 on 6 matching bases. V was shortened by 4 bases and J by 3 bases, with 16 bases between the two germline ends. Germline CDR1 PRHDT, CDR2 FYEKMQ (reference sequence). This CDR3 spans 15 amino acids. The CDR3 spells CASSSIGGGLYEQYV. The CDR3 DNA follows: TGTGCCAGCAGCTCCATAGGGGGTGGCCTCTACGAGCAGTACGTC.

The chain carries TRBV24-1 and TRBJ2-1; possibly TRBD2 for D (6 bases). The ends were cut back, 2 bases at V and 9 bases at J, with 7 bases in the middle. The V gene's germline CDR1 is KGHDR and CDR2 SFDVKD. The CDR3 consists of 12 residues. Written as DNA, the CDR3 is TGTGCCACCAGTGATTGGAGGGGTGAGCAGTTCTTC. It is translated as CATSDWRGEQFF.

The chain employs TRBV4-1 and TRBJ1-5, with D unresolved. The V gene's germline CDR1 is MGHRA and CDR2 YSYEKL. Trimming left V 1 base short and J 0 bases short, with 4 bases between. The CDR3 loop spans 14 amino acids. CDR3 protein: CASSQGSSNQPQHF. The CDR3 DNA follows: TGCGCCAGCAGCCAAGGGTCTAGCAATCAGCCCCAGCATTTT.

This clonotype was counted a few times. The V gene is TRBV7-8, the J gene TRBJ2-1, with unresolved D. Per the germline V gene, CDR1 is SGHVS and CDR2 is FQNEAQ. V gave up 2 bases and J gave up 2 bases, with 13 bases separating them. The CDR3 covers 16 residues. The CDR3 is CASSLKSQFPYNEQFF. CDR3 coding DNA: TGTGCCAGCAGCTTAAAAAGCCAATTCCCCTACAATGAGCAGTTCTTC.

CDR3 amino acids: CASSLPGQHGYTF. The CDR3 DNA is TGTGCCAGCAGCTTACCCGGGCAGCACGGCTACACCTTC. The chain joins TRBV7-9 to TRBJ1-2; D gene ambiguous. Germline-derived CDR1 and CDR2 are SEHNR and FQNEAQ (reference sequence). V dropped 2 bases and J dropped 8 bases, with 12 bases sitting between them. The CDR3 contains 13 residues.

This clonotype showed up many times. The J gene is TRBJ1-2, the V gene TRBV7-2; a weak D match, TRBD1 (5 bases). Germline CDR1 SGHTA, CDR2 FQGNSA. Trimming removed 5 bases at V and 4 bases at J, with 20 bases between. This CDR3 region has 16 residues. CDR3 loop: CASSENQGASGYGYTF. The CDR3 DNA follows: TGTGCCAGCAGCGAGAATCAGGGAGCTTCCGGCTATGGCTACACCTTC.

This clonotype was seen a handful of times. The V gene is TRBV5-4, the J gene TRBJ1-4; tentative D call: TRBD1 (6 bases). Germline lookup yields CDR1 SGHNT and CDR2 YYREEE (reference sequence). The CDR3 extends over 15 amino acids. The ends were cut back, 0 bases at V and 4 bases at J, with 10 bases in the middle. The CDR3 coding sequence is TGTGCCAGCAGCTTGGCAGGGGCCAATAATGAAAAACTGTTTTTT. It yields the protein CASSLAGANNEKLFF. Combining the CDR3 with reference TRBV5-4 and TRBJ1-4 gives the whole variable domain ETGVTQSPTHLIKTRGQQVTLRCSSQSGHNTVSWYQQALGQGPQFIFQYYREEENGRGNFPPRFSGLQFPNYSSELNVNALELDDSALYLCASSLAGANNEKLFFGSGTQLSVL.

This clonotype was recorded a few times. The chain employs TRBV3-1 and TRBJ1-1; possibly TRBD1 for D (5 bases). Trimming cost V 3 bases and J 5 bases, with 13 bases left between them. The CDR3 consists of 14 residues. CDR1 is LGHDT and CDR2 is YNNKEL in the germline V gene (reference sequence). CDR3 loop: CASSQGQGYTEAFF. The CDR3 nucleotides read TGTGCCAGCAGCCAGGGGCAGGGTTATACTGAAGCTTTCTTT.

Turning to this clonotype: Possible read error: a much larger clone is one base away. J is TRBJ2-2 and V is TRBV7-9; D is unresolved. The CDR3 contains 15 residues. Germline assignment: CDR1 SEHNR and CDR2 FQNEAQ (reference sequence). Trimming stripped 3 bases from V and 1 base from J, with 9 bases between. CDR3 sequence: CASSFGFVNTGELFF. CDR3 DNA sequence: TGTGCCAGCAGCTTCGGGTTTGTGAACACCGGGGAGCTGTTTTTT. Variable domain in full (rest from reference TRBV7-9 and TRBJ2-2): DTGVSQNPRHKITKRGQNVTFRCDPISEHNRLYWYRQTLGQGPEFLTYFQNEAQLEKSRLLSDRFSAERPKGSFSTLEIQRTEQGDSAMYLCASSFGFVNTGELFFGEGSRLTVL.

In its sample, this clonotype was seen many times. The chain links TRBV7-2 to TRBJ2-2; D is unclear. The V and J ends lost 5 bases and 3 bases respectively, with 7 bases between them. CDR3 size: 13 residues. Germline CDR1 SGHTA, CDR2 FQGNSA. In DNA, the CDR3 is TGTGCCAGCAGCCCTCTATACACCGGGGAGCTGTTTTTT. Protein product: CASSPLYTGELFF.

This clonotype has just a few counts. The chain uses TRBV7-9 and TRBJ2-7; D is perhaps TRBD1 (6 bases). Deletions cut 10 bases from V and 4 bases from J, with 17 bases between. This CDR3 region has 13 residues. In germline, CDR1 is SEHNR, CDR2 FQNEAQ (reference sequence). CDR3 sequence: CATWDNRRYEQYF. The CDR3 DNA sequence: TGTGCCACCTGGGACAATCGACGATACGAGCAGTACTTC.